A selection of T cell receptor beta chains follows, all from one sample in a study of control samples from healthy donors and cancer patients. Profiling relied on immunoSEQ multiplex PCR, and the TCRdb table lists in-frame clones only, not all of them. This table has fewer than 200,000 clones, about 94% appearing once. The sample taken for sequencing was PBMCs. These TCRs come from a man aged 55 to 70 with colorectal cancer. The CDR3 runs from the conserved cysteine through the conserved F or W. The order of the fields is D gene, clone size, V gene, J gene, CDR3 DNA, CDR3 protein. The D gene is left open where the match is weak. Expanded clones are given a class, and other clones once, few, many or no size at all.

TRBD1,NA,TRBV5-5,TRBJ1-1,TGTGCCAGCAGCTTGGGACAGGGAAGGTTCGTGAACACTGAAGCTTTCTTT,CASSLGQGRFVNTEAFF
NA,NA,TRBV30,TRBJ1-5,TGTGCCTGGGCGACAGTAGGGAGAAGTCAGCCCCAGCATTTT,CAWATVGRSQPQHF
NA,NA,TRBV12-3/TRBV12-4,TRBJ1-1,TGTGCCAGCAGTCCCACAGGGTTCACTGAAGCTTTCTTT,CASSPTGFTEAFF
NA,once,TRBV6-1,TRBJ1-5,TGTGCCAGCAGTGAATCCGGTAGCAATCAGCCCCAGCATTTT,CASSESGSNQPQHF
NA,NA,TRBV5-1,TRBJ2-7,TGCGCCAGCAGCCCGGGGACACTGAGCTCCTACGAGCAGTACTTC,CASSPGTLSSYEQYF
TRBD1,NA,TRBV6-1,TRBJ1-5,TGTGCCAGCAGTGAAATGGGACAGGGTTTGAATCAGCCCCAGCATTTT,CASSEMGQGLNQPQHF
TRBD2,NA,TRBV6-5,TRBJ2-3,TGTGCCAGCAGGAGACTAGCGGGTAGCACAGATACGCAGTATTTT,CASRRLAGSTDTQYF
TRBD1,NA,TRBV5-1,TRBJ1-4,TGCGCCAGCAGCTTGGTTCCAGGGGGCTCTAATGAAAAACTGTTTTTT,CASSLVPGGSNEKLFF
NA,NA,TRBV1,TRBJ2-1,TGCACCAGCAGCCAAGACTTCCCGGCCGGGACAGGGGTTTTATTGATTACCTACAATGAGCAGTTCTTC,CTSSQDFPAGTGVLLITYNEQFF
NA,NA,TRBV5-1,TRBJ2-5,TGCGCCAGCAGCTTGACAAGGGGCGAAAGGGAGACCCAGTACTTC,CASSLTRGERETQYF
TRBD1,NA,TRBV19,TRBJ2-2,TGTGCCAGTAGTATAGATCTCGTGGACAGGAATCCCGGGGAGCTGTTTTTT,CASSIDLVDRNPGELFF
TRBD1,NA,TRBV12-3/TRBV12-4,TRBJ1-2,TGTGCCAGCAGTTTTGACAGGGGATATGGCTACACCTTC,CASSFDRGYGYTF
NA,once,TRBV7-9,TRBJ1-5,TGTGCCAGCAGCTTAGACTCGGGGGGCGGCAATCAGCCCCAGCATTTT,CASSLDSGGGNQPQHF
NA,NA,TRBV21-1,TRBJ1-6,TGTGCCAGCAGCAAAAAAACTGAGTATTCACCCCTCCACTTT,CASSKKTEYSPLHF
NA,NA,TRBV15,TRBJ1-5,TGTGCCACCAGCAGAGACCCCGGACGCCTAGAGGATCAGCCCCAGCATTTT,CATSRDPGRLEDQPQHF
NA,once,TRBV3-1/TRBV3-2,TRBJ1-2,TGTGCCAGCAGCCCTACCGAGGGGGATAATGGCTACACCTTC,CASSPTEGDNGYTF
NA,NA,TRBV7-2,TRBJ1-1,TGTGCCAGCAGCTTAGAACAGGACACTGAAGCTTTCTTT,CASSLEQDTEAFF
TRBD1,once,TRBV7-9,TRBJ1-1,TGTGCCAGCAGCGCCACAGGGGGCGGTGAAGCTTTCTTT,CASSATGGGEAFF
TRBD2,few,TRBV2,TRBJ2-5,TGTGCCAGCAGGGAAGCGGGGCCCCAAGAGACCCAGTACTTC,CASREAGPQETQYF
NA,NA,TRBV6-2/TRBV6-3,TRBJ1-6,TGTGCCAGCAGTTACCCCCGGGCCCGGGATAATTCACCCCTCCACTTT,CASSYPRARDNSPLHF
TRBD1,NA,TRBV6-2/TRBV6-3,TRBJ1-2,TGTGCCAGCAGTTCGACAGGGTTTGGCTACACCTTC,CASSSTGFGYTF
NA,NA,TRBV7-2,TRBJ2-4,TGTGCCAGCAGCTTAATTACAGGGCTAGCCAAAAACATTCAGTACTTC,CASSLITGLAKNIQYF
NA,NA,TRBV3-1/TRBV3-2,TRBJ2-6,TGTGCCAGCAGCCAAGGAGGCGGGATCTCTGGGGCCAACGTCCTGACTTTC,CASSQGGGISGANVLTF
NA,NA,TRBV5-8,TRBJ1-4,TGTGCCAGCAGTTGGGGAGAACCCACAACTAATGAAAAACTGTTTTTT,CASSWGEPTTNEKLFF
NA,once,TRBV2,TRBJ1-3,TGTGCCAGCAGTGCGAATCCCCCTGGAAACACCATATATTTT,CASSANPPGNTIYF
TRBD1,once,TRBV7-9,TRBJ1-1,TGTGCCAGCAGCCCAAGTACCGGGACAGGGACTAGGCGAGGCGCTTTCTTT,CASSPSTGTGTRRGAFF
NA,NA,TRBV6-2/TRBV6-3,TRBJ1-2,TGTGCCAGCAGTTTACTATCGGGGAACTATGGCTACACCTTC,CASSLLSGNYGYTF
TRBD1,NA,TRBV6-2/TRBV6-3,TRBJ1-5,TGTGCCAGCAGTACGGGGGACAGGCTCAATCAGCCCCAGCATTTT,CASSTGDRLNQPQHF
TRBD1,NA,TRBV13,TRBJ1-1,TGTGCCAGCCTACCGACAGGGCTCAACACTGAAGCTTTCTTT,CASLPTGLNTEAFF
TRBD1,NA,TRBV6-5,TRBJ2-5,TGTGTCAGCAGTTGGGCAGGGGGCCCCCAGTACTTC,CVSSWAGGPQYF
NA,NA,TRBV28,TRBJ1-4,TGTGCCAGCAGTCCCGGAGGAGCAACTAATGAAAAACTGTTTTTT,CASSPGGATNEKLFF
TRBD1,NA,TRBV5-1,TRBJ1-1,TGCGCCAGCAGCCTCACAGGGGGCGCTTTCGATACTGAAGCTTTCTTT,CASSLTGGAFDTEAFF
TRBD2,NA,TRBV19,TRBJ2-7,TGTGCCAGTAGTTCCGCAGGTAGCGGGGGCTCCTACGAGCAGTACTTC,CASSSAGSGGSYEQYF
NA,NA,TRBV7-2,TRBJ2-7,TGTGCCAGCAGACCCTGGGGGGAAGCGACCTACGAGCAGTACTTC,CASRPWGEATYEQYF
NA,NA,TRBV21-1,TRBJ2-5,TGTGCCAGCAGCAATCGGCGGGGGTCCCAAGAGACCCAGTACTTC,CASSNRRGSQETQYF
NA,once,TRBV6-5,TRBJ2-7,TGTGCCAGCAGTTACGCCAGCCTTACTCCCTACGAGCAGTACTTC,CASSYASLTPYEQYF
NA,once,TRBV6-5,TRBJ1-4,TGTGCCAGCAGTTACTCGGAAAGGGGTGAAAAACTGTTTTTT,CASSYSERGEKLFF